This T cell receptor (beta chain) was sequenced for a study of spatial heterogeneity in lung cancer. This clonotype is medium-sized. Its antigen is unidentified. Trimming shortened V by 3 bases and J by 1 base, and 12 bases separated the two germline ends. Germline lookup yields CDR1 SGHNT and CDR2 YENEEA. The CDR3 runs to 15 residues. Time point meaning: sample taken at primary tumor resection. TCRdb re-called the 5' RACE reads with MiXCR, one entry per CDR3 protein. The repertoire includes around 3,000 distinct CDR3 sequences, about 9.1% of them detected once, and nearly 6.5% sits in the top ten. General study results and limits: Tracking of tumor mutation counts was seen in expanded intratumoral alpha and beta TCR counts.

The sample consisted of lung tumor tissue, taken at surgery. The sequence derives from a female donor with early-stage non-small cell lung cancer. This rearrangement joins TRBV11-3 to TRBJ2-5, with a tentative D call TRBD2 (6 bases). Written as DNA, the CDR3 is TGTGCCAGCAGCTTTAATGGCGGGGTCCAAGAGACCCAGTACTTC. This encodes CASSFNGGVQETQYF.